The source of this TCR beta chain is a study of blood T cells in healthy people across ages. The germline V and J ends were trimmed by 5 bases and 1 base, with 12 bases remaining between them. CDR3 length equals 14 residues. In germline, CDR1 is DFQATT, CDR2 SNEGSKA (reference sequence). A second PCR of about 7 to 12 cycles used a sample-barcoded 5' primer and a J-beta primer mix. TCRdb independently ran MiXCR on the 5' RACE reads; one entry per CDR3 protein. The sample contains hundreds of thousands of distinct CDR3 sequences, less than 40% of which appear only once. V and J are TRBV20-1 and TRBJ1-3; D possibly corresponds to TRBD1 (5 bases). The sequence was obtained from a woman of 80 years or more in good health. Sequencing was carried out using blood. CDR3 amino acids: CSASLGGSGNTIYF. The CDR3 DNA is TGCAGTGCTTCCCTCGGGGGGTCTGGAAACACCATATATTTT.